This T cell receptor beta chain stems from a study of response to subunit inactivated influenza vaccine. Points from the study as a whole: Authors suggested seasonal influenza vaccinations each recruit few new T cells.

This clonotype was detected a few times. Its specificity is unknown. The CDR3 loop spans 15 amino acids. Germline-derived CDR1 and CDR2 are SGHTA and FQGNSA. The ends lost 2 bases at V and 1 base at J; junction bases unmatched: 5. TCRdb processed the RT-PCR reads anew with MiXCR; each CDR3 protein has one entry. The sample holds some 600,000 distinct CDR3 sequences, around 15% seen once. The origin of this receptor is a man aged 45 to 65 who received an inactivated influenza vaccine. The chain has TRBV7-2 and TRBJ2-7; TRBD1 aligns across 7 bases. Sample: PBMCs from blood, taken around two weeks before vaccination. The chain's CDR3 is CASSLYPGQSYEQYF. Written as DNA, the CDR3 is TGTGCCAGCAGCTTATACCCGGGACAGTCCTACGAGCAGTACTTC.